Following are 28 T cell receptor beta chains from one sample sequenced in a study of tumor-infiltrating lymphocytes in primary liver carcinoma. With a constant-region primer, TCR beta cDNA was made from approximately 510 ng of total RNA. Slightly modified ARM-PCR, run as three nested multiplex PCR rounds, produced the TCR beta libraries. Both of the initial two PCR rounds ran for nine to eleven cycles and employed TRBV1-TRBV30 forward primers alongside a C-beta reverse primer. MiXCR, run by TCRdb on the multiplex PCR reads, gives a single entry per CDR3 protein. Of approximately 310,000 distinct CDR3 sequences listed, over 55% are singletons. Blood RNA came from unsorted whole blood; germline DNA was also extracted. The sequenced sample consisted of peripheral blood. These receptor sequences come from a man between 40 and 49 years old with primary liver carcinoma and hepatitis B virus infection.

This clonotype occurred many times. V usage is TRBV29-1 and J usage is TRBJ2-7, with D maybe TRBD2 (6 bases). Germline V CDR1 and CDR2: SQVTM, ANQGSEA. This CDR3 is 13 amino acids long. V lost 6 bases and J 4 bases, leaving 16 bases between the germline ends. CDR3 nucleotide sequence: TGCAGCGTGCGGGCCGGGACTGCTTACGAGCAGTACTTC. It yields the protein CSVRAGTAYEQYF.

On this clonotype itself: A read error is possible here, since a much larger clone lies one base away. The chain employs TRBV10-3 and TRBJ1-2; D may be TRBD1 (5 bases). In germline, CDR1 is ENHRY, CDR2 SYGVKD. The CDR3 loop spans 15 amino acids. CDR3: CTISEDERGTDGYTF. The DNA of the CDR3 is TGTACCATCAGTGAGGATGAAAGGGGTACCGATGGCTACACCTTC.

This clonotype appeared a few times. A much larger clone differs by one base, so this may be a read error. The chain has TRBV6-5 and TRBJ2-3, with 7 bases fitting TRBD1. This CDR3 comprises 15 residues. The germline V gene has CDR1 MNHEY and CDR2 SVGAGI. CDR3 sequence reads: CTSREQGWGTDTQYF. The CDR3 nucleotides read TGTACCAGCAGAGAACAGGGGTGGGGGACAGATACGCAGTATTTT.

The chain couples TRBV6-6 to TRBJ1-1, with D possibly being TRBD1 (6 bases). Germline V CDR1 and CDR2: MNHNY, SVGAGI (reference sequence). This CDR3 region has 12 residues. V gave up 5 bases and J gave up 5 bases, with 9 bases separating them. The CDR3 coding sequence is TGTGCCAGCAGTGGACAGAAGACTGAAGCTTTCTTT. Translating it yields CASSGQKTEAFF.

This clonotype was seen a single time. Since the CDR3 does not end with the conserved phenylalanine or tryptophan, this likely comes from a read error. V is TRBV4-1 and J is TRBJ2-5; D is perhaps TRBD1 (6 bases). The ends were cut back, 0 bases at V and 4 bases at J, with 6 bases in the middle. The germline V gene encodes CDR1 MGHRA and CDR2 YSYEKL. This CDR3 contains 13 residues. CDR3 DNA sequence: TGCGCCAGCAGCCAAGAACAGGGAGAGACCCAGTACTCC. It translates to CASSQEQGETQYS.

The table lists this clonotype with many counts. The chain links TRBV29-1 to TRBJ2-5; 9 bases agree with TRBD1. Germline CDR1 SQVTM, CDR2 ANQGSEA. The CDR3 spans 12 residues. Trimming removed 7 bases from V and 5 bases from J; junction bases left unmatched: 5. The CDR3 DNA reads TGCAGCGGGGACAGGGTAGGGGAGACCCAGTACTTC. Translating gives CSGDRVGETQYF.

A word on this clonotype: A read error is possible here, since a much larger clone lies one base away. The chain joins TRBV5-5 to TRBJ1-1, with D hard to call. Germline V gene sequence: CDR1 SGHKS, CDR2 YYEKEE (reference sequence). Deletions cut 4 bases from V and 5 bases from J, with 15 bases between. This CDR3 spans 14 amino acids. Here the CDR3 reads CASSVVGRATEAFF. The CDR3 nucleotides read TGTGCCAGCAGCGTGGTAGGCCGGGCGACTGAAGCTTTCTTT.

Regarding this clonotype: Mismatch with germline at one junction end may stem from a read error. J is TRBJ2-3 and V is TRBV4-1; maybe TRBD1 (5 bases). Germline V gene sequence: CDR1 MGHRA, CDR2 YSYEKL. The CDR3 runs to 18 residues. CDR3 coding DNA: TGCACCAGCAGCCAAGCCTTCTTTGCAGGGCAAAAGGCAGATACGCAGTATTTT. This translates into CTSSQAFFAGQKADTQYF.

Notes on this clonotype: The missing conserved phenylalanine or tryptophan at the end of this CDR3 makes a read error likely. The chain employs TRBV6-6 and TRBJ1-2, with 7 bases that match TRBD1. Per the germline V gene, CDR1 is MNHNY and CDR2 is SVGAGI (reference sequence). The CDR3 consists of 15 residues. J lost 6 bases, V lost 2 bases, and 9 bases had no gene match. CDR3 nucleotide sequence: TGTGCCAGCAGTTACACGACGGCCAGGGGGGATGGCTACACCGTC. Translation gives CASSYTTARGDGYTV.

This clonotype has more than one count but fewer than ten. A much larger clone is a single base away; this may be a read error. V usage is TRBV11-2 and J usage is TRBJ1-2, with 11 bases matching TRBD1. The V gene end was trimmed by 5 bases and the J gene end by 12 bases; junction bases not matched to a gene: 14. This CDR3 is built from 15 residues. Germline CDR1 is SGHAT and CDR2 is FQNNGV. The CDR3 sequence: CASSKGTGGFEGHTF. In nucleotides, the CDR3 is TGTGCCAGCAGCAAAGGGACAGGGGGATTCGAAGGCCACACCTTC. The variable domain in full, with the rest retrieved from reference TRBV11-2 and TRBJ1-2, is EAGVAQSPRYKIIEKRQSVAFWCNPISGHATLYWYQQILGQGPKLLIQFQNNGVVDDSQLPKDRFSAERLKGVDSTLKIQPAKLEDSAVYLCASSKGTGGFEGHTFGSGTRLTVV.

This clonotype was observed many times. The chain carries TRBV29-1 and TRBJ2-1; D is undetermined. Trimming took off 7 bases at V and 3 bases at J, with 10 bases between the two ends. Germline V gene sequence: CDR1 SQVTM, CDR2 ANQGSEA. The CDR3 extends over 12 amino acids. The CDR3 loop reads CSGDTHYNEQFF. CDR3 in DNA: TGCAGCGGAGACACGCACTACAATGAGCAGTTCTTC.

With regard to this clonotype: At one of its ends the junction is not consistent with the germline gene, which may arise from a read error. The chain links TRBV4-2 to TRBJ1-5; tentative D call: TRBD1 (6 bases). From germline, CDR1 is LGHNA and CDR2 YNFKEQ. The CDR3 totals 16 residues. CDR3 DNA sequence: TGTGCCAACAGCCAAGATGGGGGCCGGATTCATCAGCCCCAGCATTTT. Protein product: CANSQDGGRIHQPQHF.

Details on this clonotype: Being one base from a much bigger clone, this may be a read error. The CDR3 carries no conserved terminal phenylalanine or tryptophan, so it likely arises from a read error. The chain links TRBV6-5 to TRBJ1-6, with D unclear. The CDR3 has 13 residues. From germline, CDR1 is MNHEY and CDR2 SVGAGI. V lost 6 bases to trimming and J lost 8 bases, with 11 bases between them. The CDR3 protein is CASSYVADSPLHL. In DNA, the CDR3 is TGTGCCAGCAGCTACGTGGCGGATTCACCCCTCCACCTT.

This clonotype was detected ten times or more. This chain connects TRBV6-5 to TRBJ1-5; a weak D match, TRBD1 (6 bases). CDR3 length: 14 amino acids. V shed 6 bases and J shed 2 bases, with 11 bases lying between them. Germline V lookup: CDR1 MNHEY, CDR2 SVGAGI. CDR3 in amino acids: CASRAAGGNQPQHF. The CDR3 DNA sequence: TGTGCCAGCAGGGCCGCAGGGGGCAATCAGCCCCAGCATTTT.

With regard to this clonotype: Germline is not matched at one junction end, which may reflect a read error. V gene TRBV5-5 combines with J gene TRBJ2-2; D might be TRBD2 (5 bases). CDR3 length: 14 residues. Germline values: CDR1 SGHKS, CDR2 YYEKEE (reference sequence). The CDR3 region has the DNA TGTGCCAGCAACTTGGTATCCCCCTCCGGGGAGCCGTTTTTT. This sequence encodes CASNLVSPSGEPFF.

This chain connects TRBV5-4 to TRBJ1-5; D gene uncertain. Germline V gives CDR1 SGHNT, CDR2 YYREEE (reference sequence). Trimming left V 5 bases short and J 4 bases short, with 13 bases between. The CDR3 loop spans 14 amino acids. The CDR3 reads CASSTETLNQPQHF. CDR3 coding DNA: TGTGCCAGCAGTACCGAGACACTTAATCAGCCCCAGCATTTT.

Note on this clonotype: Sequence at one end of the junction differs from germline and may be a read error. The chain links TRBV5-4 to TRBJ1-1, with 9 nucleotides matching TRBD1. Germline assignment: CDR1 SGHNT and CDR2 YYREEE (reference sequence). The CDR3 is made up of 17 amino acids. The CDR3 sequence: CAGSSVPGQGMNTEAFF. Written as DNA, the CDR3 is TGTGCCGGCAGCTCAGTCCCGGGACAGGGAATGAACACTGAAGCTTTCTTT.

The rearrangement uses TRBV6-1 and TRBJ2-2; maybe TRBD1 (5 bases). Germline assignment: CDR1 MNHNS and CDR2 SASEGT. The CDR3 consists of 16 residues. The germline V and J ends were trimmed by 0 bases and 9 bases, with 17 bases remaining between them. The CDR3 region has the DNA TGTGCCAGCAGTGAAGCGCCCAGGGCTGGGATCAGGGAGCTGTTTTTT. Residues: CASSEAPRAGIRELFF.

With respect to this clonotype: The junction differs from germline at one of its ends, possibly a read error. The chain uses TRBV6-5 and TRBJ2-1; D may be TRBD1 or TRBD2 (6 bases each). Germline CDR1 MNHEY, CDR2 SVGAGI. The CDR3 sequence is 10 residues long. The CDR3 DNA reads TGTGCCGTAGGAGGGGGTGAGCTGTTCTTC. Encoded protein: CAVGGGELFF.

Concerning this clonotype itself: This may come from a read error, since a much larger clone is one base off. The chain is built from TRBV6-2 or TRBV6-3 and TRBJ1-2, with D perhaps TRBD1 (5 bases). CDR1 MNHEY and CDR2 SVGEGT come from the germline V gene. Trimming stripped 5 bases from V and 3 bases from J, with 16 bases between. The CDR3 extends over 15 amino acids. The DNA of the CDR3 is TGTGCCAGCAGTAACACCGGCAGGGATCACTATGGCTACACCTTC. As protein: CASSNTGRDHYGYTF.

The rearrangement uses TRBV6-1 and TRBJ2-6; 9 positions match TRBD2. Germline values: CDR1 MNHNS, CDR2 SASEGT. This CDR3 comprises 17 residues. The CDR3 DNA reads TGTGTCACTCCCAGCGGGAGGAGTCGGTCTGGGGCCAACGTCCTGACTTTC. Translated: CVTPSGRSRSGANVLTF.

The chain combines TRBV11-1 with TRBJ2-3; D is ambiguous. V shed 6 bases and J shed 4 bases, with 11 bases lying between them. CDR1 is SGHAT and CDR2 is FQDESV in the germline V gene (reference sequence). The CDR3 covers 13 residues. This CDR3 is CASSRPWADTQYF. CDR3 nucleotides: TGTGCCAGCAGTCGGCCCTGGGCAGATACGCAGTATTTT.

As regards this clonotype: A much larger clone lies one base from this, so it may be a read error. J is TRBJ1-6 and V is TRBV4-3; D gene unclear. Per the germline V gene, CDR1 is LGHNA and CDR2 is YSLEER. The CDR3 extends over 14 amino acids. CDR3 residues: CTSSPLAGNSPLHF. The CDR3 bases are TGCACCAGCAGCCCCCTCGCGGGGAATTCACCCCTCCACTTT.

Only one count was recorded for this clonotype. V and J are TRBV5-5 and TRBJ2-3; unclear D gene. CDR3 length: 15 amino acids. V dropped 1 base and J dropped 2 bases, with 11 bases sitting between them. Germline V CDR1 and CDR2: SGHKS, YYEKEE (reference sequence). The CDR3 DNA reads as TGTGCCAGCAGCTTGCTGGGCAAGAACACAGATACGCAGTATTTT. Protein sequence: CASSLLGKNTDTQYF. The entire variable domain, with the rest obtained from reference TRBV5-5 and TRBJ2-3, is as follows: DAGVTQSPTHLIKTRGQQVTLRCSPISGHKSVSWYQQVLGQGPQFIFQYYEKEERGRGNFPDRFSARQFPNYSSELNVNALLLGDSALYLCASSLLGKNTDTQYFGPGTRLTVL.

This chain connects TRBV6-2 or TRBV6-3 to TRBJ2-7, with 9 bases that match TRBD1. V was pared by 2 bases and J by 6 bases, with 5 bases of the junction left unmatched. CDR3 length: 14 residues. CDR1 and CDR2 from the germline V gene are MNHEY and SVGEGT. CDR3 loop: CASSYRTGAAEQYF. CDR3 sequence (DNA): TGTGCCAGCAGTTACCGGACAGGGGCGGCCGAGCAGTACTTC.

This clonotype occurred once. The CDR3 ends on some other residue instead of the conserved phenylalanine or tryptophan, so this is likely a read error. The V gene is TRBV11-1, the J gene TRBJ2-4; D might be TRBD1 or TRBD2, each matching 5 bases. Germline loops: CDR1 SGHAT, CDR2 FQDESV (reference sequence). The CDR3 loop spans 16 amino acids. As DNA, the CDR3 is TGTGCCAACAGCTTAAGAAGGGGACCAGCCAAAAACATTCAGTACCTC. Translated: CANSLRRGPAKNIQYL.

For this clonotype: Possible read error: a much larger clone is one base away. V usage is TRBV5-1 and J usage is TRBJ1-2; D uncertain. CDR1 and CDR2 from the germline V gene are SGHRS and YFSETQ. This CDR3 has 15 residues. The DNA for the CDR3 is TGCACCAGCAGCTTGTCCGGCCCCGGGGACTATGGCTACACCTTC. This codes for CTSSLSGPGDYGYTF.

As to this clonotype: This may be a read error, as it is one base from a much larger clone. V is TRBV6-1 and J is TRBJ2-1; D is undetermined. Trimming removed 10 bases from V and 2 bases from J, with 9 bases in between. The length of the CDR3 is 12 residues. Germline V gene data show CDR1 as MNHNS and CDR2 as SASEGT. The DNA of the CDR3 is TGTGCCACGGCAGGACCCTACAATGAGCAGTTCTTC. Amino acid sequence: CATAGPYNEQFF.